This T cell receptor beta chain derives from a study of tumor-infiltrating lymphocytes in primary liver carcinoma. Looking at the study overall: Primary liver carcinoma in the patients was surgically resected.

Whole-study results and caveats: CD4+ and CD8+ repertoires could not be compared in these unsorted bulk samples. In tumor-adjacent and tumor-blood pairs, overlap was lower than in tumor region pairs.

Germline DNA was also extracted, and blood RNA was taken from unsorted whole blood. Prior to the surgical procedure, 4 to 4.5 milliliters of peripheral blood were collected. cDNA specific to TCR beta was made from about 0.45 ug of total RNA, with a constant-region primer employed for priming. Slightly modified ARM-PCR, run as three nested multiplex PCR rounds, produced the TCR beta libraries. Primers for the first two PCR rounds were TRBV1-TRBV30 forward primers and a C-beta reverse primer (roughly 10 cycles per round). TCRdb re-derived calls from the multiplex PCR reads in MiXCR, one entry per CDR3 protein. Of approximately 300,000 distinct CDR3 sequences listed, approximately 65% were seen once; the top ten hold about 8.4%. Germline V lookup: CDR1 MNHEY, CDR2 SVGEGT. Trimming shortened V by 0 bases and J by 2 bases, and 14 bases separated the two germline ends. The CDR3 runs 16 residues. Concerning this clonotype: Antigen specificity is unknown.

The chain has TRBV6-2 or TRBV6-3 and TRBJ2-7, with a possible D match to TRBD2 (5 bases). The sequenced sample consisted of peripheral blood. The TCR was taken from a man in his forties with primary liver carcinoma and hepatitis B virus infection. The CDR3 DNA follows: TGTGCCAGCAGTTACTCGAGAAGTGGGAGCCCCTACGAGCAGTACTTC. As protein: CASSYSRSGSPYEQYF.